The 5 T cell receptor beta chains below come from one sample, sequenced in a study of T cell repertoires in cytomegalovirus infection. TCRdb called the reads again in MiXCR, with one record for every CDR3 protein. The sample lists 150,000 to 200,000 distinct CDR3 sequences; approximately 30% were seen once. The specimen sequenced was PBMCs. Receptors originate from a human donor in good health (CMV status not recorded). Some clones in this sample may be carry-over from other donors' samples.

This clonotype was seen repeatedly, ten times or more. The rearrangement uses TRBV7-2 and TRBJ1-2; TRBD1 agrees at 8 bases. V was clipped by 8 bases and J by 0 bases; unmatched bases: 5. Germline assignment: CDR1 SGHTA and CDR2 FQGNSA. This CDR3 is built from 14 residues. DNA of the CDR3: TGTGCCAGCCACCGACAGGGGACTAACTATGGCTACACCTTC. The encoded protein is CASHRQGTNYGYTF.

The chain uses TRBV29-1 and TRBJ2-2; D gene unclear. Trimming removed 3 bases at V and 6 bases at J, with 5 bases between. This CDR3 is built from 11 residues. Germline CDR1 SQVTM, CDR2 ANQGSEA. The chain's CDR3 is CSVDEAGELFF. Written as DNA, the CDR3 is TGCAGCGTTGACGAGGCCGGGGAGCTGTTTTTT.

J is TRBJ1-1 and V is TRBV2; tentatively, D is TRBD1 (5 bases). The CDR3 length is 12 residues. Germline assignment: CDR1 SNHLY and CDR2 FYNNEI. Trimming shortened V by 8 bases and J by 4 bases, and 11 bases separated the two germline ends. This CDR3 reads CASAGGGTEAFF. The CDR3, as DNA: TGTGCCAGCGCCGGGGGTGGCACTGAAGCTTTCTTT. The full variable domain, in which reference TRBV2 and TRBJ1-1 provide the parts outside the CDR3, is EPEVTQTPSHQVTQMGQEVILRCVPISNHLYFYWYRQILGQKVEFLVSFYNNEISEKSEIFDDQFSVERPDGSNFTLKIRSTKLEDSAMYFCASAGGGTEAFFGQGTRLTVV.

A few counts support this clonotype. This sequence joins TRBV12-3 or TRBV12-4 and TRBJ2-5; tentatively, D is TRBD2 (5 bases). CDR3 length: 13 residues. Trimming stripped 6 bases from V and 5 bases from J, with 13 bases between. The DNA of the CDR3 is TGTGCCAGCAGCCTAGACGGGAAGGAGACCCAGTACTTC. Its translation is CASSLDGKETQYF.

The chain links TRBV20-1 to TRBJ1-5, with D maybe TRBD1 (5 bases). Between the trimmed V and J ends, which lost 3 bases and 4 bases, there was a span of 13 bases. The CDR3 extends over 14 amino acids. Germline CDR1 and CDR2: DFQATT and SNEGSKA (reference sequence). The CDR3 loop is CSASLGVANQPQHF. CDR3 in DNA: TGCAGTGCTAGTTTGGGGGTAGCGAATCAGCCCCAGCATTTT.